The clone carrying this T cell receptor (beta chain) is a singleton in its sample. Produced via immunoSEQ multiplex PCR; TCRdb's table is partial and in-frame only. The sample lists roughly 410,000 clones, more than 75% occurring once. These data are taken from a study of blood T cell repertoires in COVID-19. The CDR3 loop spans 17 amino acids. Germline V CDR1 and CDR2: WSHSY, SAAADI. Trimming took 2 bases from V and 9 from J; bases not matched to a gene: 11. Sequenced input: peripheral blood. The clonotype was recovered from a woman between 55 and 75 years old with COVID-19, enrolled during active disease. V gene TRBV10-2 combines with J gene TRBJ1-6, with 9 bases matching TRBD1. The CDR3 bases are TGCGCCAGCAGTGAGCCTCCCCGGACAGGGGCTCGTTCACCCCTCCACTTT. This translates into CASSEPPRTGARSPLHF.